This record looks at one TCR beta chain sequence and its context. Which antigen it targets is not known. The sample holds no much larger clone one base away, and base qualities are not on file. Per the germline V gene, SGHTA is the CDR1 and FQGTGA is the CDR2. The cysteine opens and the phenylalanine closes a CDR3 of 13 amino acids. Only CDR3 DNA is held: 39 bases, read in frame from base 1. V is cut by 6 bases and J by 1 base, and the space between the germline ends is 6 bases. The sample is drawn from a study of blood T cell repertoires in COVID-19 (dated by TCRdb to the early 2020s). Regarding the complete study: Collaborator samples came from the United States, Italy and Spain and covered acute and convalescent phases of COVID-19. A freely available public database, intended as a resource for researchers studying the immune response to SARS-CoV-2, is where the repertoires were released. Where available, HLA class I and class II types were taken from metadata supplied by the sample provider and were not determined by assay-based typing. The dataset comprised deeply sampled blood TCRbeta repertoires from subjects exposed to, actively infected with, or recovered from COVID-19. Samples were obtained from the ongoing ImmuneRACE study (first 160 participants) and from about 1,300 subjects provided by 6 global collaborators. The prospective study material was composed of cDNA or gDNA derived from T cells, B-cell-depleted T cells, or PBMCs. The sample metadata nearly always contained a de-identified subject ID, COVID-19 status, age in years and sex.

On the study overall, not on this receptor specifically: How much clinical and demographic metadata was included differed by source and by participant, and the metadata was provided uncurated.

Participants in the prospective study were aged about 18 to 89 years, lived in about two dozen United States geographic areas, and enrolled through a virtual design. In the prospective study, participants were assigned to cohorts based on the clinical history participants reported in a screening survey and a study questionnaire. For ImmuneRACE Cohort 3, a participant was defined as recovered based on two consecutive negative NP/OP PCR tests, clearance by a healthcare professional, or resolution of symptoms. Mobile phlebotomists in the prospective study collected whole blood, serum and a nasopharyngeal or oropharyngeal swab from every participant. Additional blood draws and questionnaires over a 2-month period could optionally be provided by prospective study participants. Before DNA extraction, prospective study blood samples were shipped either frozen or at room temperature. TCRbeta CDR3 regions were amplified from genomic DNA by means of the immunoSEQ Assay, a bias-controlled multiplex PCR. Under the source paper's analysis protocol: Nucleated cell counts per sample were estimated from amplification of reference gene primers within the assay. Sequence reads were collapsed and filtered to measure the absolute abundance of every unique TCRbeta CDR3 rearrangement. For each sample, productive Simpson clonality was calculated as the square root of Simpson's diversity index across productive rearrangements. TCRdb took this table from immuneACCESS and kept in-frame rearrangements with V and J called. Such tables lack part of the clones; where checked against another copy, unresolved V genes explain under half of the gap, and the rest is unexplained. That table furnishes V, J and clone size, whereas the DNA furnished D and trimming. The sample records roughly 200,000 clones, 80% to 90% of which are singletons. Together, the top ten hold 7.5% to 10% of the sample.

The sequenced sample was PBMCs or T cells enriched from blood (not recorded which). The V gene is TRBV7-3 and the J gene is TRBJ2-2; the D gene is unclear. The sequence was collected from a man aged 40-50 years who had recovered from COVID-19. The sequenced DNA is TGTGCCAGCAGGCCAGGGAACACCGGGGAGCTGTTTTTT. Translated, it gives CASRPGNTGELFF.